This passage covers 2 T cell receptor beta chains from one sample sequenced in a study of T cells expressing NK-cell markers. TCRdb reanalyzed the 5' RACE reads and collapses them to one entry per CDR3 protein, without DNA. The sample table sets out under 500,000 distinct CDR3 sequences. The sequencing input was blood T cells: a sorted CD56 or NKG2C T cell subset, CD4+ or CD8+ T cells, or bulk PBMC T cells (not recorded which). Source of these receptors: a woman aged 18 to 75 in good health.

The chain is built from TRBV29-1 and TRBJ2-2. The CDR3 consists of 13 residues. The V gene's germline CDR1 is SQVTM and CDR2 ANQGSEA. The CDR3 sequence: CSVDRHLTGELFF.

The V call is TRBV28, the J call TRBJ2-7; without DNA, the TCRdb call of TRBD1 cannot be checked. The CDR3 spans 15 residues. Per germline, CDR1 MDHEN and CDR2 SYDVKM. The CDR3 loop is CASSAPGTGFYEQYF.